A selection of T cell receptor beta chains follows, all from one sample in a study of patients and donors after allogeneic stem cell transplantation. TCRdb redid the calling of the RT-PCR reads with MiXCR, one entry per CDR3 protein. The sample records about 960,000 distinct CDR3 sequences, roughly 18% being singletons. Sequences were obtained from blood, either unsorted or a sorted T cell fraction (not recorded which). All receptors derive from a human donor who was either an allogeneic HSCT recipient or a stem cell or donor lymphocyte infusion donor (not recorded which). It is not recorded whose cells these are; they may come from a transplant donor. Each CDR3 is given with its conserved first and last residue. Each record gives: V gene, D gene, clone size, J gene, CDR3 length, CDR3 DNA, CDR3 protein. The D gene is left open where the match is weak. Some rows have no size entry. The others give once, few or many, or a class for an expanded clone.

v_call: TRBV6-1
d_call: -
clone_size: -
j_call: TRBJ2-1
cdr3_length: 10
cdr3_nt: TGTGCCAGCTTGGCGTATGAGCAGTTCTTC
cdr3_aa: CASLAYEQFF

v_call: TRBV18
d_call: TRBD2
clone_size: few
j_call: TRBJ2-7
cdr3_length: 16
cdr3_nt: TGTGCCAGCTCACCACCATCCGTCGGGAGGGGCGGCGAGCAGTACTTC
cdr3_aa: CASSPPSVGRGGEQYF

v_call: TRBV6-1
d_call: -
clone_size: few
j_call: TRBJ1-2
cdr3_length: 14
cdr3_nt: TGTGCCAGCACCCAGGACAAGGTTACCTATGGCTACACCTTC
cdr3_aa: CASTQDKVTYGYTF

v_call: TRBV27
d_call: -
clone_size: few
j_call: TRBJ2-7
cdr3_length: 15
cdr3_nt: TGTGCCAGCAGTTCAGCATGGGGGCAGACCTACGAGCAGTACTTC
cdr3_aa: CASSSAWGQTYEQYF

v_call: TRBV20-1
d_call: -
clone_size: few
j_call: TRBJ1-2
cdr3_length: 11
cdr3_nt: TGCAGTGCCCCGAATGGGAATGGCTACACCTTC
cdr3_aa: CSAPNGNGYTF

v_call: TRBV24-1
d_call: -
clone_size: -
j_call: TRBJ1-2
cdr3_length: 14
cdr3_nt: TGTGCCACCAGTGACCCGGACACGGGCTATGGCTACACCTTC
cdr3_aa: CATSDPDTGYGYTF

v_call: TRBV10-3
d_call: -
clone_size: -
j_call: TRBJ1-1
cdr3_length: 13
cdr3_nt: TGTGCCATCATGGGGGACGGGACCACTGAAGCTTTCTTT
cdr3_aa: CAIMGDGTTEAFF

v_call: TRBV5-6
d_call: TRBD1
clone_size: -
j_call: TRBJ2-2
cdr3_length: 17
cdr3_nt: TGTGCCAGCAGCTTGGAGAGGGGACAGGGGAACACCGGGGAGCTGTTTTTT
cdr3_aa: CASSLERGQGNTGELFF

v_call: TRBV12-3/TRBV12-4
d_call: -
clone_size: -
j_call: TRBJ2-5
cdr3_length: 12
cdr3_nt: TGTGCCAGCAGTTTTAAGCTTGAGACCCAGTACTTC
cdr3_aa: CASSFKLETQYF

v_call: TRBV3-1
d_call: -
clone_size: few
j_call: TRBJ2-1
cdr3_length: 15
cdr3_nt: TGTGCCAGCAGCAAGCCGGGGGTCACGGGGAATGAGCAGTTCTTC
cdr3_aa: CASSKPGVTGNEQFF